Sequencing of this T cell receptor beta chain was carried out in a study of cytomegalovirus exposure and HLA in healthy donors. CDR1 is MNHEY and CDR2 is SVGAGI in the germline V gene. This CDR3 spans 13 amino acids. With 5 bases removed from V and 6 bases from J, the gap between germline ends came to 13 bases. Points on this clone: Its antigen is unknown.

Study results and limitations: Data from an earlier analysis indicated that most TCR beta V segments were productive either about 90% or about 30% of the time. As immune exposure information, only CMV serostatus was available. Certain sequence variants were highly shared and formed a cluster, and this cluster was likely a sequencing artifact.

13 Jbeta primers and 60 Vbeta primers were used for the PCR. The repertoire was sequenced with immunoSEQ multiplex PCR; TCRdb's copy has only in-frame clones and lacks some. The sample records fewer than 75,000 clones, about 82% being singletons. This sequence was found in a woman aged 30 to 39 in good health and CMV-seronegative. This sequence joins TRBV6-5 and TRBJ1-2; TRBD1 might be the D (5 bases). The sequenced sample consisted of PBMCs. CDR3 sequence reads: CASSPQGTNGYTF. In nucleotides, the CDR3 is TGTGCCAGCAGTCCCCAGGGAACAAATGGCTACACCTTC.